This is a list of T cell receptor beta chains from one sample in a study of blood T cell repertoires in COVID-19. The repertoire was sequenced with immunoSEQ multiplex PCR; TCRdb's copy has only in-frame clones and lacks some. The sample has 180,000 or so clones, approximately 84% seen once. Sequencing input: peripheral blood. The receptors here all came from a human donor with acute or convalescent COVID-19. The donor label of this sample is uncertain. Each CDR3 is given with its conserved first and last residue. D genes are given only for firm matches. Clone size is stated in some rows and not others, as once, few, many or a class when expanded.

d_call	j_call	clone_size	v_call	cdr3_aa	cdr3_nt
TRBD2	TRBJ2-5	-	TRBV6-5	CASSYGTSGSGETQYF	TGTGCCAGCAGTTACGGGACTAGCGGGAGTGGGGAGACCCAGTACTTC
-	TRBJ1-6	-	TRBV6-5	CASSYGRATPLHF	TGTGCCAGCAGTTACGGCAGGGCTACACCCCTCCACTTT
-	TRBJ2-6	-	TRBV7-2	CADSSSGGANVLTF	TGTGCCGACTCTAGCTCCGGGGGGGCCAACGTCCTGACTTTC
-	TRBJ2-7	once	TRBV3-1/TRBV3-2	CASSQAQGVSEQYF	TGTGCCAGCAGCCAAGCACAGGGCGTAAGCGAGCAGTACTTC
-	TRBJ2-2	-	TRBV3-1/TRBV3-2	CASSPTRGTGELFF	TGTGCCAGCAGCCCGACCCGGGGCACCGGGGAGCTGTTTTTT
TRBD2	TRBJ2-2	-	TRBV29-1	CSAREGTGELFF	TGCAGCGCCAGGGAGGGCACCGGGGAGCTGTTTTTT
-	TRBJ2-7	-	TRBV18	CASSPPLADEQYF	TGTGCCAGCTCACCACCACTAGCCGACGAGCAGTACTTC
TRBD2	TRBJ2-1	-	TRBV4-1	CASSLGLAGHNEQFF	TGCGCCAGCAGCCTGGGACTAGCGGGGCACAATGAGCAGTTCTTC
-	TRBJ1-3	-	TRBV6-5	CASSLGPGTGNTIYF	TGTGCCAGCAGCCTGGGTCCAGGGACTGGAAACACCATATATTTT
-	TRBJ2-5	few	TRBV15	CATSRDTGSGQETQYF	TGTGCCACCAGCAGGGACACGGGGAGCGGGCAAGAGACCCAGTACTTC
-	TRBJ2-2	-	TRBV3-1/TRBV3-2	CASRTSNTGELFF	TGTGCCAGCAGGACTTCGAACACCGGGGAGCTGTTTTTT
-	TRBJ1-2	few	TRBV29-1	CSVENSLSYGYTF	TGCAGCGTTGAAAACTCGCTTTCCTATGGCTACACCTTC
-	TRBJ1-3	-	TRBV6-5	CASRPGGGNTIYF	TGTGCCAGCAGACCCGGGGGGGGAAACACCATATATTTT
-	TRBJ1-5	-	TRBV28	CASRSVGGENQPQHF	TGTGCCAGCAGGTCCGTAGGGGGGGAAAATCAGCCCCAGCATTTT
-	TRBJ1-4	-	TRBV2	CASSGGENEKLFF	TGTGCCAGCAGTGGCGGGGAGAATGAAAAACTGTTTTTT
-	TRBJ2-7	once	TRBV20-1	CSASRTREGEQYF	TGCAGTGCTAGTCGGACAAGGGAAGGTGAGCAGTACTTC
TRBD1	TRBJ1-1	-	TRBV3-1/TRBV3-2	CASSQGGTAEAFF	TGTGCCAGCAGCCAAGGGGGGACAGCCGAAGCTTTCTTT
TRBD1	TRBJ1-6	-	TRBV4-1	CASSRTGQGAGNSPLHF	TGCGCCAGCAGCCGGACCGGACAGGGGGCGGGTAATTCACCCCTCCACTTT
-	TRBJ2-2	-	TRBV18	CASSPLVAGELFF	TGTGCCAGCTCACCACTAGTCGCAGGGGAGCTGTTTTTT
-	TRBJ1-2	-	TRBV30	CAWSVGGSNYGYTF	TGTGCCTGGAGTGTAGGGGGATCAAACTATGGCTACACCTTC
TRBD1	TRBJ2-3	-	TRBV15	CATSRGDRGRSDTQYF	TGTGCCACCAGCAGAGGGGACAGGGGGCGTTCAGATACGCAGTATTTT
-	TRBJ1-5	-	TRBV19	CASSISRGGQPQHF	TGTGCCAGTAGTATCTCTAGGGGTGGCCAGCCCCAGCATTTT
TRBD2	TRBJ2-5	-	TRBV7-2	CASSFLGTSGETQYF	TGTGCCAGCAGCTTCCTAGGGACTAGTGGAGAGACCCAGTACTTC
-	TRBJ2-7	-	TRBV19	CASSLRQVSSYEQYF	TGTGCCAGTAGTCTGAGACAGGTTAGCTCCTACGAGCAGTACTTC
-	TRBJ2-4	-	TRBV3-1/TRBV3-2	CASSELAPICKKNIQYF	TGTGCCAGCAGCGAGTTAGCTCCCATTTGCAAAAAAAACATTCAGTACTTC
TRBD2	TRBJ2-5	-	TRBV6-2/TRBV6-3	CASSYDSSGQETQYF	TGTGCCAGCAGTTACGACTCTAGCGGACAAGAGACCCAGTACTTC
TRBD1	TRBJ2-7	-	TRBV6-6	CASSHKGTGLSYEQYF	TGTGCCAGCAGTCACAAGGGGACAGGGCTATCCTACGAGCAGTACTTC
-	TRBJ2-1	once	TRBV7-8	CASSYRAGISGTRNEQFF	TGTGCCAGCAGCTACCGAGCAGGGATTTCAGGGACACGCAATGAGCAGTTCTTC
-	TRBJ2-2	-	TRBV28	CASSQKGYTGELFF	TGTGCCAGCAGTCAAAAGGGGTACACCGGGGAGCTGTTTTTT
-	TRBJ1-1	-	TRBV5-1	CASSPTAMNTEAFF	TGCGCCAGCAGCCCGACAGCTATGAACACTGAAGCTTTCTTT
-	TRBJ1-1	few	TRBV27	CASSFSGATTEAFF	TGTGCCAGCAGTTTCTCTGGGGCGACCACTGAAGCTTTCTTT
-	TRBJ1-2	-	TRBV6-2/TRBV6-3	CASSYPTVGDYGYTF	TGTGCCAGCAGTTACCCGACAGTTGGAGACTATGGCTACACCTTC
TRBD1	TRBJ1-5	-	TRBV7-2	CASSFPTGGGNQPQHF	TGTGCCAGCAGCTTCCCGACAGGGGGCGGCAATCAGCCCCAGCATTTT
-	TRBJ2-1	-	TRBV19	CASSMTQRSYNEQFF	TGTGCCAGTAGTATGACACAACGCTCCTACAATGAGCAGTTCTTC
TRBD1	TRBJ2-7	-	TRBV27	CASSLWGGQGAPSHF	TGTGCCAGCAGTTTGTGGGGGGGACAGGGGGCCCCATCTCACTTC
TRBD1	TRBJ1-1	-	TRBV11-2	CASSFRQGLYTEAFF	TGTGCCAGCAGCTTCCGACAGGGTTTGTACACTGAAGCTTTCTTT
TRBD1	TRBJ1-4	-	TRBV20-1	CSASNNQGRDRGYEKLFF	TGCAGTGCTAGTAATAATCAAGGCCGGGACAGGGGGTATGAAAAACTGTTTTTT
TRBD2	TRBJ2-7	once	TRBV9	CASSGGTIPTISAHEQYF	TGTGCCAGCAGCGGCGGGACTATCCCAACGATCTCGGCGCACGAGCAGTACTTC
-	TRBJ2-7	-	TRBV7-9	CASSLEENYEQYF	TGTGCCAGCAGCTTAGAAGAGAACTACGAGCAGTACTTC
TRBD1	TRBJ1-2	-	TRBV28	CASSAGQGYGYTF	TGTGCCAGCAGTGCCGGACAGGGGTATGGCTACACCTTC
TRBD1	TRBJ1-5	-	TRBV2	CASSGGQGQNQPQHF	TGTGCCAGCAGTGGGGGACAGGGGCAAAATCAGCCCCAGCATTTT
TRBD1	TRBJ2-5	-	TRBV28	CASSLPRTGGLETQYF	TGTGCCAGCAGTTTACCTCGGACAGGGGGCCTTGAGACCCAGTACTTC
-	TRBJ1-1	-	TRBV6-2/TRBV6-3	CASSYVLWQGNTEAFF	TGTGCCAGCAGTTACGTTCTTTGGCAGGGGAACACTGAAGCTTTCTTT
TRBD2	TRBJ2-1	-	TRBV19	CASSIVSGISRGVNEQFF	TGTGCCAGTAGTATAGTAAGCGGGATTTCCCGGGGAGTCAATGAGCAGTTCTTC
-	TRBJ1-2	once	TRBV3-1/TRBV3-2	CASSPGGAYGYTF	TGTGCCAGCAGCCCGGGGGGGGCTTATGGCTACACCTTC
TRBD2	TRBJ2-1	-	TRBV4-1	CASRPTSGTNNEQFF	TGCGCCAGCAGGCCGACTAGCGGGACCAACAATGAGCAGTTCTTC
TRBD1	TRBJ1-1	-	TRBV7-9	CASSLARGTGDTEAFF	TGTGCCAGCAGCTTAGCGCGTGGGACAGGTGACACTGAAGCTTTCTTT
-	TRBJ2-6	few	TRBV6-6	CASSQSGSGANVLTF	TGTGCCAGCAGTCAGAGCGGCTCTGGGGCCAACGTCCTGACTTTC
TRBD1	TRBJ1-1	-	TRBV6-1	CASSEAGTGYDTEAFF	TGTGCCAGCAGTGAAGCGGGGACAGGGTATGACACTGAAGCTTTCTTT
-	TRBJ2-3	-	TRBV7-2	CASSFLPSGSTDTQYF	TGTGCCAGCAGCTTCTTACCCAGCGGAAGCACAGATACGCAGTATTTT
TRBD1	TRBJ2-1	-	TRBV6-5	CASSYEGQGVGEQFF	TGTGCCAGCAGTTACGAGGGACAGGGAGTGGGTGAGCAGTTCTTC
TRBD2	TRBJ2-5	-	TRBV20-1	CSASVPFASGRAGQETQYF	TGCAGTGCTAGTGTTCCGTTCGCTAGCGGGAGGGCAGGCCAAGAGACCCAGTACTTC
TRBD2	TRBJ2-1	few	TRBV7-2	CASSLARGGGRAGEQFF	TGTGCCAGCAGCTTAGCTCGAGGAGGAGGGAGGGCGGGGGAGCAGTTCTTC
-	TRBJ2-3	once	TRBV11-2	CASSLGRGTDTQYF	TGTGCCAGCAGCTTGGGCAGGGGCACAGATACGCAGTATTTT
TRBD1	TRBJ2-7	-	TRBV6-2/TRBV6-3	CASSYPGQGISKGSYEQYF	TGTGCCAGCAGTTACCCGGGACAGGGAATAAGCAAAGGATCCTACGAGCAGTACTTC
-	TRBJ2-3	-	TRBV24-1	CATSGVGGLGSTDTQYF	TGTGCCACCAGTGGGGTTGGTGGGCTCGGTAGCACAGATACGCAGTATTTT
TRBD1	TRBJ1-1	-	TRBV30	CAWREQGANTEAFF	TGTGCCTGGAGAGAACAGGGGGCGAACACTGAAGCTTTCTTT